One and the same sample provided the 20 T cell receptor beta chains below, sequenced in a study of T cells in Graves' hyperthyroidism and ophthalmopathy. TCR beta CDR3 region amplification was performed from RNA transcripts. Initially, a first-round RT-PCR of the TCR CDR3 employed the HTBI primer set. TCRdb ran MiXCR on the multiplex PCR reads and lists one entry per CDR3 protein. In the table there are approximately 360,000 distinct CDR3 sequences, 15% to 17% of which are singletons. The material sequenced was blood. These receptor sequences come from a woman between 18 and 29 years old with Graves' hyperthyroidism that later progressed to Graves' ophthalmopathy.

The table lists this clonotype with a few counts. One base away lies a much larger clone, so this may be a sequencing read error. The rearrangement links TRBV5-1 to TRBJ2-7; TRBD2 might be the D (7 bases). The V gene lost 2 bases and the J gene lost 5 bases, with 14 bases spanning the gap. The CDR3 consists of 14 residues. The germline gives CDR1 SGHRS, CDR2 YFSETQ. CDR3 in amino acids: CASSLGGAIDEQYF. The CDR3 DNA follows: TGCGCCAGCAGCTTAGGGGGGGCTATCGACGAGCAGTACTTC.

This clonotype has at least ten counts. The genes are TRBV28 and TRBJ1-1; perhaps TRBD1 as D (5 bases). Germline CDR1 MDHEN, CDR2 SYDVKM. The length of the CDR3 is 14 residues. V shed 2 bases and J shed 7 bases, with 14 bases lying between them. The CDR3 spells CASSLVGEGGEAFF. The CDR3 nucleotides are TGTGCCAGCAGTTTAGTAGGGGAGGGTGGTGAAGCTTTCTTT.

This clonotype came up many times. The rearrangement joins TRBV10-3 to TRBJ2-1; 8 nucleotides match TRBD2. V shed 3 bases and J 8 bases; nucleotides not matched to a gene: 6. The CDR3 runs to 14 residues. Looked up from germline, CDR1 is ENHRY and CDR2 is SYGVKD. CDR3 loop: CAISDQSGRHEQFF. CDR3 in DNA: TGTGCCATCAGTGACCAGAGCGGGAGACATGAGCAGTTCTTC.

This clonotype was detected many times. V and J are TRBV6-2 or TRBV6-3 and TRBJ2-7; 9 nucleotides line up with TRBD2. The CDR3 is 15 amino acids. Germline V gives CDR1 MNHEY, CDR2 SVGEGT. J was trimmed by 2 bases and V by 4 bases; bases with no gene match: 6. The CDR3 DNA follows: TGTGCCAGCAGTTCCTGGACTAGCGCAACCTACGAGCAGTACTTC. Its translation: CASSSWTSATYEQYF.

There are many counts of this clonotype. The chain combines TRBV10-3 with TRBJ1-5, with 9 bases lining up with TRBD1. V lost 0 bases and J lost 4; bases outside the gene matches: 4. Germline CDR1 and CDR2: ENHRY and SYGVKD. There are 16 residues in the CDR3. CDR3 residues: CAISESQGAPNQPQHF. In nucleotides, the CDR3 is TGTGCCATCAGTGAGTCACAGGGGGCGCCGAATCAGCCCCAGCATTTT.

This clonotype showed up just a few times. The rearrangement links TRBV14 to TRBJ1-2, with TRBD1 matching over 8 bases. This CDR3 comprises 13 residues. Germline V gene sequence: CDR1 SGHDN, CDR2 FVKESK. After removal of 4 bases from V and 8 bases from J, the junction contained 6 bases not matched to a gene. CDR3 sequence (DNA): TGTGCCAGCAGCCCTGGACAGGGCTTCGGCTACACCTTC. This codes for CASSPGQGFGYTF.

This clonotype has at least ten counts. Relative to the germline gene, one junction end is altered; a read error may explain this. This chain uses TRBV5-6 with TRBJ1-5; 9 bases align to TRBD1. The CDR3 spans 16 residues. Per germline, CDR1 SGHDT and CDR2 YYEEEE. CDR3 coding DNA: TGTGCCAGTAGCTTGCGGACACAGGGGGCAGGACAGCCCCAGCATTTT. It translates to CASSLRTQGAGQPQHF.

At least ten counts were recorded for this clonotype. The CDR3 here is CSARGRAEYEQYF. CDR3 DNA: TGCAGTGCTCGGGGGAGGGCCGAGTACGAGCAGTACTTC. This chain connects TRBV20-1 to TRBJ2-7; TRBD2 agrees at 7 bases. With 5 bases clipped from V and 4 bases from J, the junction kept 8 bases outside the gene matches. The CDR3 runs 13 residues. Germline V CDR1 and CDR2: DFQATT, SNEGSKA (reference sequence).

This clonotype was counted at least ten times. The chain recombines TRBV6-2 or TRBV6-3 with TRBJ2-1; 7 bases line up with TRBD1. Per the germline V gene, CDR1 is MNHEY and CDR2 is SVGEGT. The CDR3 is 14 amino acids. Trimming removed 4 bases from V and 0 bases from J; junction bases left unmatched: 0. CDR3 region: CASSWDSSYNEQFF. The CDR3, as DNA: TGTGCCAGCAGTTGGGACAGCTCCTACAATGAGCAGTTCTTC.

This clonotype was seen at least ten times. V gene TRBV12-3 or TRBV12-4 combines with J gene TRBJ2-3; D ambiguous. V was trimmed by 1 base and J by 2 bases, leaving 7 bases between them. The CDR3 covers 14 residues. CDR3 loop: CASSLGGNTDTQYF. CDR3 bases: TGTGCCAGCAGTTTAGGCGGAAACACAGATACGCAGTATTTT.

This clonotype was recorded at least ten times. The CDR3 DNA reads TGTGCCAGCAGTTTAATAGAGACATCTAACAATGAGCAGTTCTTC. Its translation: CASSLIETSNNEQFF. V is TRBV28 and J is TRBJ2-1; D call uncertain. The germline V and J ends were trimmed by 2 bases and 5 bases, with 13 bases remaining between them. This CDR3 spans 15 amino acids. Per germline, CDR1 MDHEN and CDR2 SYDVKM. Looking up the rest from reference TRBV28 and TRBJ2-1 gives the full variable domain: DVKVTQSSRYLVKRTGEKVFLECVQDMDHENMFWYRQDPGLGLRLIYFSYDVKMKEKGDIPEGYSVSREKKERFSLILESASTNQTSMYLCASSLIETSNNEQFFGPGTRLTVL.

CDR3: CASSVGRGTGSPLHF. The CDR3 bases are TGTGCCAGCAGCGTAGGTCGAGGGACGGGATCACCCCTCCACTTT. The chain joins TRBV9 to TRBJ1-6; the D gene is possibly TRBD1 (5 bases). The CDR3 consists of 15 residues. CDR1 is SGDLS and CDR2 is YYNGEE in the germline V gene. V was pared by 0 bases and J by 10 bases, with 14 bases between.

This clonotype appeared many times. V is TRBV7-9 and J is TRBJ2-3; tentatively, D is TRBD1 or TRBD2 (6 bases each). The CDR3 is made up of 17 amino acids. Germline loops: CDR1 SEHNR, CDR2 FQNEAQ (reference sequence). V lost 4 bases, J lost 3 bases, and 20 bases lay in between. The CDR3 here is CASSSTEGEEWTDTQYF. Here the CDR3 DNA reads TGTGCCAGCAGCTCGACCGAGGGGGAGGAGTGGACAGATACGCAGTATTTT.

This clonotype was detected a few times. One junction end disagrees with the germline gene, perhaps due to a read error. The chain is built from TRBV7-9 and TRBJ2-7; 8 nucleotides line up with TRBD1. Germline V gene lookup returns CDR1 SEHNR and CDR2 FQNEAQ (reference sequence). The CDR3 spans 15 residues. This CDR3 reads CASSLGGTGSYELYF. The CDR3 coding sequence is TGTGCCAGCAGCTTAGGCGGGACAGGTTCCTACGAGCTGTACTTC.

There are a few counts of this clonotype. V is TRBV27 and J is TRBJ2-7; tentatively, D is TRBD1 (6 bases). Trimming removed 8 bases at V and 4 bases at J, with 12 bases between. Germline V gene sequence: CDR1 MNHEY, CDR2 SMNVEV (reference sequence). The CDR3 runs to 12 residues. CDR3 coding DNA: TGTGCCAGCGGAATACAGGGATACGAGCAGTACTTC. It encodes CASGIQGYEQYF.

This clonotype was recorded many times. The V gene is TRBV20-1, the J gene TRBJ2-1, with D possibly matching TRBD2 (6 bases). Germline V lookup: CDR1 DFQATT, CDR2 SNEGSKA (reference sequence). The CDR3 is 14 residues long. Trimming removed 6 bases from V and 5 bases from J, with 17 bases in between. In DNA, the CDR3 is TGCAGTGCCGTCTCCGGGGGTACCAACAATGAGCAGTTCTTC. It specifies CSAVSGGTNNEQFF.

V usage is TRBV19 and J usage is TRBJ2-7, with D tentatively TRBD2 (6 bases). V dropped 3 bases and J dropped 0 bases, with 12 bases sitting between them. The CDR3 sequence is 15 residues long. Germline V CDR1 and CDR2: LNHDA, SQIVND (reference sequence). The CDR3 DNA reads as TGTGCCAGTAGTATTCGGGGGAGCAGCTCCTACGAGCAGTACTTC. It codes for CASSIRGSSSYEQYF.

This clonotype was recorded many times. This chain joins TRBV7-2 and TRBJ2-3; D call uncertain. Per germline, CDR1 SGHTA and CDR2 FQGNSA. The CDR3 covers 15 residues. The ends were cut back, 1 base at V and 4 bases at J, with 12 bases in the middle. This CDR3 is CASSLDLRRPDTQYF. CDR3 coding DNA: TGTGCCAGCAGCTTAGATTTGCGGCGTCCAGATACGCAGTATTTT.

As regards this clonotype: The junction does not match germline at one end; this may be a read error. The V and J genes are TRBV20-1 and TRBJ1-5; possible D gene TRBD1, 6 bases. The CDR3 length is 13 residues. The germline gives CDR1 DFQATT, CDR2 SNEGSKA (reference sequence). CDR3 region: CSAEGQSKQPQHF. The CDR3 DNA reads TGCAGTGCCGAGGGACAAAGCAAGCAGCCCCAGCATTTT.

There are many counts of this clonotype. The rearrangement uses TRBV24-1 and TRBJ2-2; maybe TRBD2 (8 bases). Germline CDR1 KGHDR, CDR2 SFDVKD. Deletions cut 3 bases from V and 3 bases from J, with 25 bases between. The CDR3 contains 20 residues. CDR3 sequence reads: CATSDRDRSSGGPYTGELFF. The CDR3 region has the DNA TGTGCCACCAGTGATCGGGACAGATCTTCGGGAGGGCCGTACACCGGGGAGCTGTTTTTT.